This is a list of T cell receptor beta chains from one sample in a study of tumor T cells in aggressive B-cell lymphoma. Assay used: immunoSEQ multiplex PCR; TCRdb lists only in-frame clones, some missing. The sample lists thousands of clones; approximately 90% were seen once. The sample was tumor tissue. The receptors derive from an adult with diffuse large B cell lymphoma. Both conserved end residues are part of each CDR3. Each record gives: D gene, clone size, J gene, V gene, CDR3 protein, CDR3 DNA. A D gene is named only where the DNA matches it firmly. Clone size, where shown, is once, few, many, or a class for clones that have expanded.

TRBD1 once TRBJ2-1 TRBV13 CASSDRLGQGGNGFYNEQFF TGTGCCAGCAGCGATCGCCTAGGACAGGGGGGGAATGGGTTCTACAATGAGCAGTTCTTC
- - TRBJ1-1 TRBV5-1 CASIQGTEAFF TGCGCCAGCATACAGGGTACTGAAGCTTTCTTT
- - TRBJ2-1 TRBV29-1 CSVKTSPGEQFF TGCAGCGTCAAAACTAGCCCCGGTGAGCAGTTCTTC
- - TRBJ2-4 TRBV1 CTSSLTQEGGRNIQYF TGCACCAGCAGCCTAACCCAAGAAGGTGGGAGAAACATTCAGTACTTC
- once TRBJ1-1 TRBV2 CASSDGGEAFF TGTGCCAGCAGTGACGGGGGGGAAGCTTTCTTT
- - TRBJ1-2 TRBV4-2 CASSQDGSRGLVNYGYTF TGTGCCAGCAGCCAAGATGGCTCCCGGGGATTGGTGAACTATGGCTACACCTTC
TRBD2 - TRBJ2-1 TRBV7-8 CASSLTSGREDEQFF TGTGCCAGCAGCCTTACTAGCGGGAGGGAGGATGAGCAGTTCTTC
- - TRBJ1-1 TRBV18 CASSPGGTETFF TGTGCCAGCTCACCAGGAGGCACTGAAACTTTCTTT
TRBD2 - TRBJ2-3 TRBV6-1 CASSASGAATDTQYF TGTGCCAGCAGTGCTAGCGGGGCCGCCACAGATACGCAGTATTTT
TRBD2 - TRBJ2-1 TRBV11-3 CASSLGGGASYNEQFF TGTGCCAGCAGCTTAGGCGGGGGGGCCTCCTACAATGAGCAGTTCTTC
TRBD1 - TRBJ1-1 TRBV27 CASSPPGQGGTEAFF TGTGCCAGCAGCCCGCCAGGACAGGGGGGTACTGAAGCTTTCTTT
- - TRBJ2-2 TRBV28 CASSLVPDTNTGELFF TGTGCCAGCAGTTTAGTGCCAGATACGAACACCGGGGAGCTGTTTTTT
- - TRBJ2-6 TRBV27 CASSLRGSSGANVLTF TGTGCCAGCAGTTTACGGGGAAGCTCTGGGGCCAACGTCCTGACTTTC
- - TRBJ1-2 TRBV28 CASSFGGANYGYTF TGTGCCAGCAGTTTCGGCGGGGCTAACTATGGCTACACCTTC
- - TRBJ1-4 TRBV15 CATSRDRTRREKLFF TGTGCCACCAGCAGAGATAGGACGAGGAGGGAAAAACTGTTTTTT
- - TRBJ2-7 TRBV4-3 CASSQDRTGYEQYF TGCGCCAGCAGCCAAGATCGAACAGGCTACGAGCAGTACTTC
TRBD1 few TRBJ2-1 TRBV4-1 CASSQGSVGQGAREQFF TGCGCCAGCAGCCAAGGTAGTGTGGGACAGGGGGCGCGGGAGCAGTTCTTC
- - TRBJ2-1 TRBV5-4 CASSFYYNEQFF TGTGCCAGCAGCTTTTACTACAATGAGCAGTTCTTC
- - TRBJ2-6 TRBV7-9 CASSKRWEAGANVLTF TGTGCCAGCAGCAAACGGTGGGAGGCTGGGGCCAACGTCCTGACTTTC
- - TRBJ1-1 TRBV7-9 CASSLPYLTEAFF TGTGCCAGCAGCTTACCGTATCTTACTGAAGCTTTCTTT
- - TRBJ1-2 TRBV28 CASSLNRRDYGYTF TGTGCCAGCAGTTTGAACAGGAGGGACTATGGCTACACCTTC
TRBD1 - TRBJ1-1 TRBV9 CASSLNQGDTEAFF TGTGCCAGCAGCCTCAACCAGGGGGACACTGAAGCTTTCTTT
TRBD1 - TRBJ2-7 TRBV2 CASSGQGTPVEQYF TGTGCCAGCAGTGGACAGGGAACCCCCGTCGAGCAGTACTTC
- - TRBJ2-7 TRBV29-1 CSVKTGYEQYF TGCAGCGTCAAGACAGGATACGAGCAGTACTTC
- once TRBJ2-2 TRBV7-2 CASSLPTGELFF TGTGCCAGCAGCTTACCTACCGGGGAGCTGTTTTTT
- - TRBJ1-1 TRBV7-9 CASSHRGARAEAFF TGTGCCAGCAGCCATCGGGGGGCTAGGGCTGAAGCTTTCTTT
TRBD1 once TRBJ2-5 TRBV15 CATSRLDRTETQYF TGTGCCACCAGCAGACTGGACAGGACAGAGACCCAGTACTTC
TRBD2 - TRBJ2-2 TRBV15 CATSRLETSGGPSRTGELFF TGTGCCACCAGCAGGTTGGAGACTAGCGGGGGGCCTAGTCGCACCGGGGAGCTGTTTTTT
- - TRBJ2-7 TRBV29-1 CSALGVYEQYF TGCAGCGCGCTTGGAGTCTATGAGCAGTACTTC
TRBD2 - TRBJ2-3 TRBV7-2 CASSSRSGSGADTQYF TGTGCCAGCAGCTCCCGGAGCGGGAGCGGTGCAGATACGCAGTATTTT
TRBD1 - TRBJ2-7 TRBV5-1 CASSSTGGPYEQYF TGCGCCAGCAGCTCGACAGGGGGGCCCTACGAGCAGTACTTC
TRBD1 once TRBJ1-3 TRBV7-9 CASSSTHGDRDSGNTIYF TGTGCCAGCAGCTCGACCCACGGAGACAGGGACTCTGGAAACACCATATATTTT
- - TRBJ1-1 TRBV4-1 CASSQTLTGACTEAFF TGCGCCAGCAGCCAAACCTTAACGGGTGCCTGCACTGAAGCTTTCTTT
- - TRBJ1-5 TRBV7-2 CASSFQHNNQPQHF TGTGCCAGCAGCTTTCAACATAATAATCAGCCCCAGCATTTT
- - TRBJ1-1 TRBV2 CASLVLANTEAFF TGTGCCAGCCTCGTACTCGCGAACACTGAAGCTTTCTTT
- - TRBJ2-1 TRBV5-4 CASSSSSYNEQFF TGTGCCAGCAGCTCGAGCTCCTACAATGAGCAGTTCTTC
- - TRBJ1-1 TRBV11-3 CASSSRTESEAFF TGCGCCAGCAGCTCCCGGACAGAGAGTGAAGCTTTCTTT
- - TRBJ2-3 TRBV4-2 CASSLQAGTDTSTDTQYF TGTGCCAGCAGCCTTCAGGCGGGGACAGATACTAGCACAGATACGCAGTATTTT
TRBD1 - TRBJ1-2 TRBV7-8 CASSYRRDSRGYTF TGTGCCAGCAGCTACCGAAGGGACAGCCGGGGCTACACCTTC
TRBD2 - TRBJ2-3 TRBV4-3 CASSRDRLGLAARDTQYF TGCGCCAGCAGCCGAGACAGACTTGGACTAGCGGCGAGAGATACGCAGTATTTT
- - TRBJ2-7 TRBV9 CASSVSTGVYEQYF TGTGCCAGCAGCGTCTCTACCGGGGTTTACGAGCAGTACTTC
- - TRBJ2-5 TRBV7-2 CASSSWWDMGETQYF TGTGCCAGCAGCTCATGGTGGGACATGGGGGAGACCCAGTACTTC
TRBD2 - TRBJ2-7 TRBV10-3 CAISASASGSDEQYF TGTGCCATCAGTGCGTCGGCTAGCGGGAGCGACGAGCAGTACTTC
- - TRBJ2-7 TRBV14 CASSPATGLDEQYF TGTGCCAGCAGCCCTGCTACAGGGTTGGACGAGCAGTACTTC
- - TRBJ1-5 TRBV4-1 CASSQDPAQPQHF TGCGCCAGCAGCCAAGATCCCGCGCAGCCCCAGCATTTT
- - TRBJ2-3 TRBV6-6 CASSSMGATDTQYF TGTGCCAGCAGTTCGATGGGGGCCACAGATACGCAGTATTTT
- once TRBJ2-5 TRBV5-1 CASSALQGGETQYF TGCGCCAGCAGCGCCCTACAGGGAGGGGAGACCCAGTACTTC
TRBD1 - TRBJ2-7 TRBV2 CASTFSDAGDRAYEQYF TGTGCCAGCACCTTCAGCGATGCCGGGGACAGGGCCTACGAGCAGTACTTC
- - TRBJ2-1 TRBV6-1 CASTAKGEGVNEQFF TGTGCCAGCACGGCCAAAGGCGAGGGAGTCAATGAGCAGTTCTTC
- - TRBJ2-2 TRBV5-1 CASSSQRTGELFF TGCGCCAGCAGTAGTCAGCGAACCGGGGAGCTGTTTTTT
TRBD2 once TRBJ2-1 TRBV7-2 CASSPGWRGNNEQFF TGTGCCAGCAGCCCCGGTTGGCGGGGGAACAATGAGCAGTTCTTC
- few TRBJ2-7 TRBV5-4 CASSLAGEQYF TGTGCCAGCAGCTTGGCCGGCGAGCAGTACTTC
TRBD1 - TRBJ1-1 TRBV18 CASSWTGNTEAFF TGTGCCAGCTCTTGGACAGGGAACACTGAAGCTTTCTTT
- - TRBJ1-4 TRBV14 CASSNRSHRRDEKLFF TGTGCCAGCAGCAACCGAAGTCACAGGAGGGATGAAAAACTGTTTTTT
- - TRBJ2-3 TRBV7-2 CASSPMRDTQYF TGTGCCAGCAGCCCTATGAGGGATACGCAGTATTTT
- - TRBJ2-3 TRBV6-5 CASSSNGIGTDTQYF TGTGCCAGCAGTTCCAACGGTATCGGGACAGATACGCAGTATTTT
- - TRBJ2-3 TRBV27 CASISPGADTQYF TGTGCCAGCATAAGCCCGGGGGCAGATACGCAGTATTTT
- - TRBJ2-7 TRBV23-1 CAKLRGRYEQYF TGCGCAAAGCTGCGGGGGCGCTACGAGCAGTACTTC
TRBD2 once TRBJ2-5 TRBV4-3 CASSDRLAGETQYF TGCGCCAGCAGCGACCGACTAGCGGGAGAGACCCAGTACTTC
- - TRBJ2-3 TRBV4-1 CASSQDHRKQDTQYF TGCGCCAGCAGCCAAGATCACAGGAAGCAAGATACGCAGTATTTT